These 25 T cell receptor beta chains were all obtained from the same sample, sequenced in a study of cytomegalovirus exposure and HLA in healthy donors (dated by TCRdb to about 2017). The library was prepared using the immunoSEQ multiplex PCR assay. The multiplex PCR relied on a mix of 60 forward primers for TCR Vbeta segments and 13 reverse primers for TCR Jbeta segments. Drawn from immuneACCESS, this table holds only the in-frame rearrangements with V and J called that TCRdb kept. Clones are partly lost; checked studies trace under half to an unresolved V gene and leave the rest unexplained. The table for this sample lists roughly 140,000 clones; roughly 82% of them were counted only once. The ten most abundant clones make up less than 4% of the sample. Sequencing was carried out using PBMCs. These receptors originate from a male donor in good health and CMV-seronegative.

The rearrangement joins TRBV25-1 to TRBJ2-5; a possible D gene is TRBD1 (6 bases). The tail of the sequence fits TRBJ2-7 better, so the J call may be wrong. Germline values: CDR1 MGHDK, CDR2 SYGVNS. The CDR3 consists of 14 residues. CDR3 residues: CASSDLDRPYEQYF. The CDR3 DNA is TGTGCCAGCAGTGACCTTGACAGGCCCTACGAGCAGTACTTC.

Only a few counts were recorded for this clone. The CDR3 here is CASSLGGTSIYQETQYF. CDR3 DNA sequence: TGCGCCAGCAGCTTGGGGGGGACTAGCATCTACCAAGAGACCCAGTACTTC. The chain combines TRBV5-1 with TRBJ2-5, with 9 bases aligning to TRBD2. CDR1 is SGHRS and CDR2 is YFSETQ in the germline V gene. CDR3 length: 17 amino acids. Trimming cost V 0 bases and J 0 bases; bases outside gene matches: 6.

This clone was seen once. The chain recombines TRBV5-1 with TRBJ2-1; 11 bases match TRBD2. The CDR3 extends over 15 amino acids. Germline V gene data show CDR1 as SGHRS and CDR2 as YFSETQ. V trimming: 5 bases; J trimming: 5 bases; junction bases outside the gene matches: 6. The CDR3, as DNA: TGCGCCAGCAGGTTTCTAGCGGGAGGAGACAATGAGCAGTTCTTC. The encoded protein is CASRFLAGGDNEQFF.

The chain is built from TRBV10-1 and TRBJ1-5, with D perhaps TRBD1 (5 bases). The CDR3 runs 15 residues. Germline assignment: CDR1 WNHNN and CDR2 SYGVQD (reference sequence). CDR3 nucleotide sequence: TGCTCTCAGGAATTCGGGACTCGATTTAGTCAGCCCCAGCATTTT. Its translation: CSQEFGTRFSQPQHF.

The rearrangement joins TRBV9 to TRBJ2-1, with a weak D call TRBD1 (8 bases). Germline-derived CDR1 and CDR2 are SGDLS and YYNGEE. The V and J ends lost 1 base and 4 bases respectively, with 12 bases between them. The CDR3 loop spans 15 amino acids. This CDR3 is CASSVTGGAYNEQFF. The CDR3 DNA follows: TGTGCCAGCAGCGTAACAGGGGGGGCATACAATGAGCAGTTCTTC.

The chain has TRBV11-2 and TRBJ2-1; 12 bases line up with TRBD2. The CDR3 consists of 16 residues. Trimming at V came to 5 bases and at J to 7 bases, leaving 9 bases not matched to a gene. Germline CDR1 reads SGHAT; CDR2 reads FQNNGV. The CDR3 here is CASSPRLAGVGNEQFF. CDR3 coding DNA: TGTGCCAGCAGCCCCCGACTAGCGGGAGTAGGGAATGAGCAGTTCTTC.

J is TRBJ1-1 and V is TRBV2; 10 bases fit TRBD1. V lost 6 bases and J lost 10; bases outside the gene matches: 8. CDR3 length: 13 amino acids. Germline loops: CDR1 SNHLY, CDR2 FYNNEI. CDR3 sequence (DNA): TGTGCCAGCAGGGACAGGGGGAATACGCGAGCTTTCTTT. Translated, it gives CASRDRGNTRAFF.

The sample holds a few counts of this clone. The chain employs TRBV6-1 and TRBJ2-6; TRBD1 is a possible D gene (6 bases). Germline V CDR1 and CDR2: MNHNS, SASEGT. The CDR3 runs 15 residues. V dropped 6 bases and J dropped 0 bases, with 9 bases sitting between them. The CDR3 loop is CASSQDSSGANVLTF. The CDR3 coding sequence is TGTGCCAGCAGCCAGGACAGCTCTGGGGCCAACGTCCTGACTTTC.

This chain links TRBV6-5 with TRBJ2-6, with 7 nucleotides matching TRBD1. In germline, CDR1 is MNHEY, CDR2 SVGAGI. This CDR3 comprises 14 residues. The trim removed 7 bases at V and 4 bases at J, leaving 4 bases unmatched. The CDR3 sequence is CASTKGAGANVLTF. Here the CDR3 DNA reads TGTGCCAGCACCAAGGGGGCGGGGGCCAACGTCCTGACTTTC.

V gene TRBV6-5 combines with J gene TRBJ1-1, with a tentative D call TRBD1 (6 bases). The V end lost 2 bases, the J end lost 4 bases, and 8 bases lay between the germline ends. CDR1 and CDR2 from the germline V gene are MNHEY and SVGAGI. The CDR3 sequence is 13 residues long. The CDR3 spells CASSYPRGTEAFF. CDR3 coding DNA: TGTGCCAGCAGTTACCCCAGGGGCACTGAAGCTTTCTTT.

The chain couples TRBV7-9 to TRBJ2-2; maybe TRBD2 (6 bases). Trimming left V 6 bases short and J 3 bases short, with 26 bases between. The germline gives CDR1 SEHNR, CDR2 FQNEAQ (reference sequence). The CDR3 contains 19 residues. The DNA for the CDR3 is TGTGCCAGCAGTTCCACAGAGGCGGGTAGCGGAACGTACACCGGGGAGCTGTTTTTT. This sequence encodes CASSSTEAGSGTYTGELFF.

The chain joins TRBV19 to TRBJ1-4; 8 positions match TRBD1. The V and J ends lost 4 bases and 8 bases, in that order; junction bases with no gene match: 6. CDR1 is LNHDA and CDR2 is SQIVND in the germline V gene (reference sequence). The CDR3 has 14 amino acids. The CDR3 nucleotides are TGTGCCAGTAGTACAGGGGGACAGGCCGAAAAACTGTTTTTT. Translating gives CASSTGGQAEKLFF.

This chain links TRBV9 with TRBJ1-3, with D possibly being TRBD1 (5 bases). The germline V and J ends were trimmed by 0 bases and 0 bases, with 16 bases remaining between them. This CDR3 has 18 amino acids. CDR1 SGDLS and CDR2 YYNGEE come from the germline V gene. CDR3 DNA sequence: TGTGCCAGCAGCGTAGGTCTTTCGGGTAGGGGCTCTGGAAACACCATATATTTT. Translation gives CASSVGLSGRGSGNTIYF.

V is TRBV18 and J is TRBJ2-7, with D possibly being TRBD1 (5 bases). The CDR3 totals 15 residues. Germline V gives CDR1 KGHSH, CDR2 LQKENI. V shed 0 bases and J shed 4 bases, with 13 bases lying between them. As DNA, the CDR3 is TGTGCCAGCTCACCACCACGCCCAGGGAATTACGAGCAGTACTTC. This codes for CASSPPRPGNYEQYF.

V gene TRBV6-1 combines with J gene TRBJ2-1; possible D gene TRBD2, 6 bases. The CDR3 totals 14 residues. V lost 5 bases and J 5 bases, leaving 13 bases between the germline ends. The germline V gene has CDR1 MNHNS and CDR2 SASEGT. CDR3: CASSHRDWNNEQFF. The DNA for the CDR3 is TGTGCCAGCAGTCACCGGGACTGGAACAATGAGCAGTTCTTC.

The V call is TRBV9, the J call TRBJ2-3, with D possibly matching TRBD2 (5 bases). The length of the CDR3 is 14 residues. The V gene lost 0 bases and the J gene lost 4 bases, with 9 bases spanning the gap. Germline V lookup: CDR1 SGDLS, CDR2 YYNGEE. The CDR3 DNA follows: TGTGCCAGCAGCGTAGTTGGGGAGTCAGATACGCAGTATTTT. It translates to CASSVVGESDTQYF.

The chain couples TRBV4-3 to TRBJ2-3; 10 bases are a match to TRBD2. This CDR3 comprises 15 residues. Germline trimming cut 0 bases from V and 3 bases from J; bases unmatched to any gene: 0. Per germline, CDR1 LGHNA and CDR2 YSLEER. The CDR3 sequence: CASSQELAGTDTQYF. For the CDR3, the DNA is TGCGCCAGCAGCCAAGAACTAGCGGGAACAGATACGCAGTATTTT.

This chain links TRBV28 with TRBJ1-4, with unresolved D. The CDR3 totals 19 residues. V was clipped by 3 bases and J by 0 bases, with 20 bases between them. Germline V gives CDR1 MDHEN, CDR2 SYDVKM. The CDR3 loop reads CASSFFLGPDRATNEKLFF. CDR3 DNA: TGTGCCAGCAGTTTTTTTTTGGGCCCTGACCGCGCAACTAATGAAAAACTGTTTTTT.

The chain is built from TRBV7-6 and TRBJ1-1; 8 nucleotides align to TRBD1. The CDR3 spans 18 residues. The V segment lost 0 bases and the J segment 0 bases; nucleotides outside the gene matches: 9. The V gene's germline CDR1 is SGHVS and CDR2 FNYEAQ. The CDR3 reads CASSLAVGRGPLNTEAFF. CDR3 DNA: TGTGCCAGCAGCTTAGCAGTGGGCAGGGGGCCCCTGAACACTGAAGCTTTCTTT.

The table lists this clone with a count of one. This sequence joins TRBV5-4 and TRBJ2-7, with TRBD2 matching over 11 bases. CDR1 is SGHNT, CDR2 YYREEE, per germline (reference sequence). The CDR3 consists of 15 residues. The junction had 4 bases not matched to a gene; V was cut back by 0 bases and J by 5 bases. The CDR3 bases are TGTGCCAGCAGCTTGGAGGGGACTAGCGGTGACGAGCAGTACTTC. It translates to CASSLEGTSGDEQYF.

The CDR3 spells CASSRGGETDTQYF. The CDR3 nucleotides are TGTGCCAGCAGTCGAGGTGGGGAGACAGATACGCAGTATTTT. The rearrangement joins TRBV11-1 to TRBJ2-3, with TRBD2 as a possible D gene (5 bases). Germline CDR1 is SGHAT and CDR2 is FQDESV (reference sequence). CDR3 length: 14 residues. Trimming removed 6 bases from V and 3 bases from J, with 13 bases in between.

The chain carries TRBV29-1 and TRBJ2-1; 8 bases fit TRBD2. This CDR3 contains 14 residues. Germline lookup yields CDR1 SQVTM and CDR2 ANQGSEA. With 4 bases clipped from V and 9 bases from J, the junction kept 11 bases outside the gene matches. In DNA form, the CDR3 reads TGCAGCGTTGCGCTAGCGGGTCCTACAGGTGAGCAGTTCTTC. Protein product: CSVALAGPTGEQFF.

The chain carries TRBV10-3 and TRBJ1-2, with D possibly matching TRBD1 (5 bases). The germline V gene encodes CDR1 ENHRY and CDR2 SYGVKD. V was trimmed by 4 bases and J by 3 bases, leaving 12 bases between them. This CDR3 is built from 14 residues. The CDR3: CAISGGGRHYGYTF. In DNA form, the CDR3 reads TGTGCCATCAGTGGCGGGGGGAGGCACTATGGCTACACCTTC.

In the case of this clone: Sequence at one end of the junction differs from germline and may be a read error. This chain joins TRBV7-9 and TRBJ2-7; the match to TRBD2 covers 14 bases. Germline loops: CDR1 SEHNR, CDR2 FQNEAQ (reference sequence). CDR3 length equals 16 residues. Here the CDR3 DNA reads TGTTCCAGCAGCCCGAGACTAGCGGGAGGGTCGGCCGAGCAGTACTTC. Encoded protein: CSSSPRLAGGSAEQYF.

The V and J genes are TRBV7-9 and TRBJ1-1; D gene unclear. Trimming took 1 base from V and 1 from J, leaving 10 bases between them. Germline values: CDR1 SEHNR, CDR2 FQNEAQ (reference sequence). The CDR3 loop spans 15 amino acids. CDR3 region: CASSLGQVQNTEAFF. The CDR3 coding sequence is TGTGCCAGCAGCTTAGGTCAAGTACAGAACACTGAAGCTTTCTTT.